The rows below give T cell receptor beta chains drawn from one sample of a study of T-cell reconstitution after alpha-beta-depleted transplantation in children. Using its own MiXCR run on the PCR reads, TCRdb lists one record per CDR3 protein. This sample has 550,000 to 600,000 distinct CDR3 sequences, with roughly 23% found just once. Source: PBMCs, mostly from graft donor cells, taken 360 days after TCRalphabeta/CD19-depleted stem cell transplant. These receptor sequences come from a boy in the first two years of life who had a stem cell transplant for acute myeloid leukemia, so the T cells may come from the graft donor. Each CDR3 is given with its conserved first and last residue. The D gene is left open where the match is weak. Part of the rows lack a size; the others show once, few, many or a class for expanded clones.

CDR3 protein | CDR3 DNA | D gene | J gene | clone size | V gene
CAISESGRDNEQFF | TGTGCCATCAGTGAGTCGGGGAGAGACAATGAGCAGTTCTTC | . | TRBJ2-1 | . | TRBV10-3
CASSHSGQVVF | TGTGCCAGCAGCCATTCGGGACAGGTAGTCTTT | TRBD1 | TRBJ1-1 | many | TRBV14
CSVEDRGVWGARRETQYF | TGCAGCGTTGAAGATCGGGGGGTTTGGGGGGCTCGACGAGAGACCCAGTACTTC | . | TRBJ2-5 | . | TRBV29-1
CASSLSSTGHNEQFF | TGTGCCAGCAGCTTATCCAGCACTGGGCACAATGAGCAGTTCTTC | . | TRBJ2-1 | once | TRBV11-2
CASSLEHSGANVLTF | TGTGCCAGCAGCTTAGAACACTCTGGGGCCAACGTCCTGACTTTC | . | TRBJ2-6 | . | TRBV7-2
CASSSRGSGDLRETQYF | TGTGCCAGCAGTTCACGGGGTAGCGGAGACCTCCGGGAGACCCAGTACTTC | . | TRBJ2-5 | once | TRBV5-6
CASSYGIWQPQHF | TGTGCCAGCAGTTACGGGATTTGGCAGCCCCAGCATTTT | . | TRBJ1-5 | many | TRBV6-5
CASSQGGVGNSPLHF | TGTGCCAGCAGCCAAGGTGGGGTCGGGAATTCACCCCTCCACTTT | . | TRBJ1-6 | few | TRBV3-1
CAIRRGTGGSEQYF | TGTGCCATCAGGCGGGGGACAGGGGGCAGCGAGCAGTACTTC | TRBD1 | TRBJ2-7 | few | TRBV10-3
CASSLGLGAGYEQYF | TGTGCCAGCAGCTTAGGGCTGGGGGCGGGATACGAGCAGTACTTC | . | TRBJ2-7 | many | TRBV7-6
CASRLAGATDTQYF | TGTGCCAGCAGACTAGCGGGGGCCACAGATACGCAGTATTTT | TRBD2 | TRBJ2-3 | many | TRBV27
CASSLNTGFMETQYF | TGTGCCAGCAGCTTAAATACGGGATTTATGGAGACCCAGTACTTC | . | TRBJ2-5 | . | TRBV7-2
CASSPALRGSYNEQFF | TGTGCCAGCTCACCCGCTCTTCGGGGCTCCTACAATGAGCAGTTCTTC | . | TRBJ2-1 | . | TRBV18
CSVRGVGGYEQYF | TGCAGCGTGAGGGGGGTAGGAGGCTACGAGCAGTACTTC | . | TRBJ2-7 | many | TRBV29-1
CSATWTDRFYNEQFF | TGCAGTGCTACCTGGACAGACCGCTTCTACAATGAGCAGTTCTTC | . | TRBJ2-1 | many | TRBV20-1
CASSFPVIDGGPSDTQYF | TGTGCCAGCAGCTTCCCGGTCATAGACGGGGGGCCCTCAGATACGCAGTATTTT | . | TRBJ2-3 | . | TRBV11-2
CASSEEGQISNQPQHF | TGTGCCAGCAGTGAAGAGGGACAAATAAGCAATCAGCCCCAGCATTTT | . | TRBJ1-5 | . | TRBV2
CASSPFLTRPDTQYF | TGTGCCAGCAGCCCCTTCCTGACTAGGCCAGATACGCAGTATTTT | . | TRBJ2-3 | few | TRBV7-6
CASSFTQHTAGATEAFF | TGTGCCAGCAGTTTCACCCAACACACCGCAGGGGCCACTGAAGCTTTCTTT | . | TRBJ1-1 | many | TRBV12-3/TRBV12-4
CASSLQPQGEQFF | TGTGCCAGCAGCTTGCAACCCCAGGGGGAGCAGTTCTTC | . | TRBJ2-1 | many | TRBV7-3
CSARAYRGNVMETQYF | TGCAGTGCTAGAGCTTACAGGGGGAATGTCATGGAGACCCAGTACTTC | TRBD1 | TRBJ2-5 | many | TRBV20-1
CSAVSGSFTDTQYF | TGCAGTGCTGTTAGCGGGTCCTTCACAGATACGCAGTATTTT | TRBD2 | TRBJ2-3 | few | TRBV20-1
CASSRLPPSDEQFF | TGTGCCAGCAGTCGTCTCCCCCCTAGCGATGAGCAGTTCTTC | . | TRBJ2-1 | few | TRBV6-1
CSAPGPLRTDTQYF | TGCAGTGCCCCAGGGCCCCTTAGGACAGATACGCAGTATTTT | . | TRBJ2-3 | few | TRBV20-1
CASSSLAGGPLDTQYF | TGTGCCAGCAGCTCACTAGCGGGGGGGCCCCTTGATACGCAGTATTTT | TRBD2 | TRBJ2-3 | many | TRBV7-2
CASSLQANEAFF | TGTGCCAGCAGTTTACAGGCAAACGAAGCTTTCTTT | . | TRBJ1-1 | few | TRBV28
CASRSAGKETQYF | TGTGCCAGCAGGTCTGCGGGGAAAGAGACCCAGTACTTC | . | TRBJ2-5 | . | TRBV12-3/TRBV12-4
CASSYPAVKGEKLFF | TGTGCCAGCAGCTACCCCGCAGTCAAAGGTGAAAAACTGTTTTTT | . | TRBJ1-4 | many | TRBV3-1
CAIALGGVATEAFF | TGTGCCATTGCCCTCGGTGGGGTCGCCACTGAAGCTTTCTTT | . | TRBJ1-1 | few | TRBV10-3
CASSIMGTGELFF | TGTGCCAGTAGTATAATGGGGACCGGGGAGCTGTTTTTT | . | TRBJ2-2 | . | TRBV19
CSVGRGKGETQYF | TGCAGCGTTGGGAGGGGCAAAGGAGAGACCCAGTACTTC | . | TRBJ2-5 | many | TRBV29-1
CASASSGTGSYEQYF | TGTGCCAGCGCATCATCCGGGACAGGCTCCTACGAGCAGTACTTC | TRBD1 | TRBJ2-7 | . | TRBV6-2/TRBV6-3
CSAKRYGNTGELFF | TGCAGTGCTAAGAGATATGGGAACACCGGGGAGCTGTTTTTT | . | TRBJ2-2 | many | TRBV20-1
CASRVQLTNTIYF | TGTGCCAGCAGGGTACAGTTGACGAACACCATATATTTT | . | TRBJ1-3 | . | TRBV28
CASSQDLGHETQYF | TGCGCCAGCAGCCAAGATCTTGGACACGAGACCCAGTACTTC | . | TRBJ2-5 | few | TRBV4-3
CATSDRLNEQFF | TGTGCCACCAGTGATCGACTCAATGAGCAGTTCTTC | . | TRBJ2-1 | once | TRBV24-1
CASSSGRQPQHF | TGTGCCAGCAGTTCCGGCAGGCAGCCCCAGCATTTT | . | TRBJ1-5 | many | TRBV12-3/TRBV12-4
CASSSVPYGYTF | TGTGCCAGCAGTTCAGTACCCTATGGCTACACCTTC | . | TRBJ1-2 | . | TRBV6-5
CSARTLAAEAFF | TGCAGTGCTAGGACGTTGGCGGCTGAAGCTTTCTTT | . | TRBJ1-1 | many | TRBV20-1
CASSFEETGTGFLVNEKLFF | TGTGCCAGCAGCTTCGAGGAAACCGGGACAGGGTTTCTCGTTAATGAAAAACTGTTTTTT | TRBD1 | TRBJ1-4 | . | TRBV11-2
CASSSAGPAETQYF | TGTGCCAGCAGTTCAGCGGGGCCCGCGGAGACCCAGTACTTC | TRBD2 | TRBJ2-5 | many | TRBV12-3/TRBV12-4
CASLLAGGLDEQFF | TGTGCCAGCTTACTAGCGGGGGGTCTGGATGAGCAGTTCTTC | TRBD2 | TRBJ2-1 | many | TRBV7-9
CAISEGTVHQPQHF | TGTGCCATCAGTGAGGGGACAGTCCATCAGCCCCAGCATTTT | TRBD1 | TRBJ1-5 | few | TRBV10-3
CASSARESGANVLAF | TGTGCCAGCAGCGCCCGGGAATCTGGGGCCAACGTCCTGGCTTTC | . | TRBJ2-6 | . | TRBV7-9
CSVGGQFSYEQYF | TGCAGCGTTGGGGGACAGTTCTCCTACGAGCAGTACTTC | TRBD1 | TRBJ2-7 | many | TRBV29-1
CSAREGRELFF | TGCAGTGCTAGAGAGGGTAGGGAGCTGTTTTTT | . | TRBJ2-2 | many | TRBV20-1
CSATGPPTDTQYF | TGCAGTGCTACCGGGCCCCCAACAGATACGCAGTATTTT | . | TRBJ2-3 | few | TRBV20-1
CASSLWPQGDTQYF | TGTGCCAGCAGTTTATGGCCCCAGGGAGATACGCAGTATTTT | . | TRBJ2-3 | . | TRBV28
CAISASGYEQYF | TGTGCCATCAGTGCTAGCGGGTACGAGCAGTACTTC | TRBD2 | TRBJ2-7 | . | TRBV10-3
CASSFIGGAGETQYF | TGTGCCAGCAGTTTCATCGGGGGGGCCGGCGAGACCCAGTACTTC | TRBD2 | TRBJ2-5 | many | TRBV12-3/TRBV12-4
CASSSAGGVLDEQFF | TGTGCCAGCAGCTCGGCAGGGGGAGTCTTAGATGAGCAGTTCTTC | TRBD1 | TRBJ2-1 | . | TRBV7-3
CASSLQGGSPLHF | TGTGCCAGCAGCTTACAGGGTGGCTCACCCCTCCACTTT | . | TRBJ1-6 | . | TRBV7-8
CASSQRGYEQFF | TGTGCCAGCTCCCAAAGAGGGTATGAGCAGTTCTTC | . | TRBJ2-1 | once | TRBV18
CASSLTPGPEELFF | TGTGCCAGCAGCTTAACCCCAGGGCCGGAGGAGCTGTTTTTT | . | TRBJ2-2 | once | TRBV7-6
CASSLGDLYIYEQYF | TGTGCCAGCAGCTTAGGGGACTTGTATATCTACGAGCAGTACTTC | . | TRBJ2-7 | . | TRBV7-2
CASTDRGGELFF | TGCGCCAGCACTGATCGAGGCGGGGAGCTGTTTTTT | . | TRBJ2-2 | . | TRBV5-1
CASSFSRGSYNEQFF | TGTGCCAGCAGCTTTAGCAGGGGCTCCTACAATGAGCAGTTCTTC | . | TRBJ2-1 | many | TRBV7-2
CASSYSGMEAGEQFF | TGTGCCAGCAGTTACTCGGGAATGGAGGCAGGTGAGCAGTTCTTC | . | TRBJ2-1 | many | TRBV6-5
CSASTDRAADTQYF | TGCAGTGCTTCGACGGACAGGGCGGCAGATACGCAGTATTTT | TRBD1 | TRBJ2-3 | few | TRBV20-1
CASSYGGTGMNTEAFF | TGTGCCAGCAGTTACGGGGGGACAGGGATGAACACTGAAGCTTTCTTT | TRBD1 | TRBJ1-1 | . | TRBV6-5